This T cell receptor beta chain originates from a study of identical twins. V gave up 4 bases and J gave up 2 bases, with 14 bases separating them. The CDR3 runs to 15 residues. CDR1 and CDR2 from the germline V gene are MGHRA and YSYEKL. TCRdb re-derived calls from the 5' RACE reads in MiXCR, one entry per CDR3 protein. The table has around 340,000 distinct CDR3 sequences, 9% to 15% seen once. These data also featured in a second study, about yellow fever vaccine responses in identical twins.

This receptor was taken from a woman younger than 30 in good health. The chain uses TRBV4-1 and TRBJ2-5, with D perhaps TRBD1 (6 bases). Source material: CD8+ T cells sorted from blood. CDR3 sequence reads: CASSRLQGSQETQYF. The CDR3, as DNA: TGCGCCAGCAGCCGACTACAGGGAAGTCAAGAGACCCAGTACTTC.